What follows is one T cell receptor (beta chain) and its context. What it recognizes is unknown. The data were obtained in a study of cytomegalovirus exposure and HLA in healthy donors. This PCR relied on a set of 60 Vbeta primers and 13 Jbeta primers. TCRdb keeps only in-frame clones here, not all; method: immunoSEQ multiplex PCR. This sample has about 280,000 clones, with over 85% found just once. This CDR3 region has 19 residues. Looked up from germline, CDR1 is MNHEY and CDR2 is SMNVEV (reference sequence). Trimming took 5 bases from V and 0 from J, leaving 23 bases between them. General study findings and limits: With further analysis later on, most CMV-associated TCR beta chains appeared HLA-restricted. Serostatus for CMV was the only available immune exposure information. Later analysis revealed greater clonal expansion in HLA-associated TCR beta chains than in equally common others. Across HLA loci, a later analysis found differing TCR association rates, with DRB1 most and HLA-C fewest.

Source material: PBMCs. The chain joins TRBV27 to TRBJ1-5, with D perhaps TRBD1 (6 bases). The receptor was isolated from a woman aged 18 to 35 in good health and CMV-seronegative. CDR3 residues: CASSKIFTTDSHSNQPQHF. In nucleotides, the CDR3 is TGTGCCAGCAGTAAAATCTTCACGACGGACAGCCATAGCAATCAGCCCCAGCATTTT.